This T cell receptor (beta chain) comes out of a study of T cells in Graves' hyperthyroidism and ophthalmopathy. Amplification yielded TCR beta CDR3 regions, with RNA transcripts as the source. TCR CDR3 regions were first amplified by RT-PCR with HTBI primers. TCRdb re-derived calls from the multiplex PCR reads in MiXCR, one entry per CDR3 protein. The data show around 400,000 distinct CDR3 sequences, with roughly 13% seen just once and 9.2% held by the top ten. Germline V CDR1 and CDR2: SGHTA, FQGTGA. V was cut by 4 bases and J by 0 bases, with 19 bases left in between. The CDR3 has 18 amino acids. This clonotype appeared many times.

The sequenced material came from blood. The V call is TRBV7-3, the J call TRBJ1-5; no clear D. The sequence came from a woman aged 18-30 years with Graves' hyperthyroidism. CDR3 protein: CASSCPGRARNSNQPQHF. As DNA, the CDR3 is TGTGCCAGCAGCTGCCCCGGGCGGGCCCGTAATAGCAATCAGCCCCAGCATTTT.